These T cell receptor beta chains were read from a single sample in a study of T cell changes during pregnancy in multiple sclerosis. TCRdb's table, derived via immunoSEQ multiplex PCR, lists solely in-frame clones and lacks some. The data hold around 36,000 clones, with roughly nine tenths observed a single time. This material consisted of CD8+ T cells from peripheral blood mononuclear cells, taken in the first trimester of pregnancy. The receptors were sampled from a female donor with multiple sclerosis, enrolled in a pregnancy study. Each CDR3 is given with its conserved first and last residue. A D gene is named only where the DNA matches it firmly. Expanded clones are given a class, and other clones once, few, many or no size at all.

CDR3aa: CASSTYTGELFF
CDR3nt: TGTGCCAGCAGCACATACACCGGGGAGCTGTTTTTT
v_gene: TRBV5-4
j_gene: TRBJ2-2
d_gene: NA
abundance: medium-sized

CDR3aa: CASSLGTGSSYEQYF
CDR3nt: TGTGCCAGCAGCTTAGGGACAGGAAGCTCCTACGAGCAGTACTTC
v_gene: TRBV7-3
j_gene: TRBJ2-7
d_gene: TRBD1
abundance: NA

CDR3aa: CAISDPDGGPSEQYF
CDR3nt: TGTGCCATCAGTGACCCGGACGGGGGGCCCTCCGAGCAGTACTTC
v_gene: TRBV10-3
j_gene: TRBJ2-7
d_gene: NA
abundance: once

CDR3aa: CASSLGSGGTQYF
CDR3nt: TGTGCCAGCAGTTTAGGTAGCGGGGGGACCCAGTACTTC
v_gene: TRBV27
j_gene: TRBJ2-5
d_gene: TRBD2
abundance: NA

CDR3aa: CASSPPGGAGGPYTDTQYF
CDR3nt: TGTGCCAGCTCACCACCGGGAGGGGCAGGGGGCCCGTATACAGATACGCAGTATTTT
v_gene: TRBV18
j_gene: TRBJ2-3
d_gene: NA
abundance: NA

CDR3aa: CASSLGTGAPYNEQFF
CDR3nt: TGTGCCAGCAGTTTAGGGACAGGAGCACCCTACAATGAGCAGTTCTTC
v_gene: TRBV27
j_gene: TRBJ2-1
d_gene: TRBD1
abundance: NA

CDR3aa: CASAQQGRGEETQYF
CDR3nt: TGTGCCAGCGCGCAACAGGGTCGGGGGGAAGAGACCCAGTACTTC
v_gene: TRBV6-5
j_gene: TRBJ2-5
d_gene: NA
abundance: NA

CDR3aa: CASSGGKDTEAFF
CDR3nt: TGTGCCAGCAGCGGCGGGAAGGACACTGAAGCTTTCTTT
v_gene: TRBV9
j_gene: TRBJ1-1
d_gene: NA
abundance: NA

CDR3aa: CAISGDTYNEQFF
CDR3nt: TGTGCCATCAGTGGCGACACCTACAATGAGCAGTTCTTC
v_gene: TRBV10-3
j_gene: TRBJ2-1
d_gene: NA
abundance: NA

CDR3aa: CASSEGPGTGGFFGYF
CDR3nt: TGTGCCAGCAGTGAAGGCCCCGGGACAGGGGGTTTTTTTGGCTACTTC
v_gene: TRBV6-1
j_gene: TRBJ2-4
d_gene: TRBD1
abundance: NA

CDR3aa: CASSPTGSSYEQYF
CDR3nt: TGTGCCAGTAGTCCGACAGGGTCCTCCTACGAGCAGTACTTC
v_gene: TRBV19
j_gene: TRBJ2-7
d_gene: TRBD1
abundance: NA

CDR3aa: CASGPAHRVNTEAFF
CDR3nt: TGTGCTAGTGGTCCCGCCCATCGGGTGAACACTGAAGCTTTCTTT
v_gene: TRBV12-5
j_gene: TRBJ1-1
d_gene: NA
abundance: NA

CDR3aa: CASSLSPGMWETQYF
CDR3nt: TGTGCCAGCAGTTTATCCCCAGGGATGTGGGAGACCCAGTACTTC
v_gene: TRBV27
j_gene: TRBJ2-5
d_gene: NA
abundance: NA

CDR3aa: CASSLGEADEKLFF
CDR3nt: TGCGCCAGCAGCTTGGGGGAAGCGGATGAAAAACTGTTTTTT
v_gene: TRBV5-1
j_gene: TRBJ1-4
d_gene: NA
abundance: NA

CDR3aa: CASSYGGSSYNEQFF
CDR3nt: TGTGCCAGCAGTTACGGAGGGAGCTCCTACAATGAGCAGTTCTTC
v_gene: TRBV27
j_gene: TRBJ2-1
d_gene: NA
abundance: once

CDR3aa: CASSEYRQVLGEYGYTF
CDR3nt: TGTGCCAGCAGTGAATATAGACAGGTTCTCGGGGAGTATGGCTACACCTTC
v_gene: TRBV25-1
j_gene: TRBJ1-2
d_gene: NA
abundance: NA

CDR3aa: CASKPGGARFGNTIYF
CDR3nt: TGTGCCAGCAAGCCTGGGGGGGCTCGGTTTGGAAACACCATATATTTT
v_gene: TRBV27
j_gene: TRBJ1-3
d_gene: NA
abundance: NA

CDR3aa: CASSQDGANGDEQFF
CDR3nt: TGCGCCAGCAGCCAAGATGGGGCCAATGGAGATGAGCAGTTCTTC
v_gene: TRBV4-1
j_gene: TRBJ2-1
d_gene: NA
abundance: NA

CDR3aa: CASSFYRWALSDEQFF
CDR3nt: TGTGCCAGCAGCTTTTACCGGTGGGCCCTTTCGGATGAGCAGTTCTTC
v_gene: TRBV5-5
j_gene: TRBJ2-1
d_gene: NA
abundance: NA

CDR3aa: CASSLVSGDSPLHF
CDR3nt: TGTGCCAGCAGCTTAGTTTCGGGGGATTCACCCCTCCACTTT
v_gene: TRBV7-9
j_gene: TRBJ1-6
d_gene: NA
abundance: NA

CDR3aa: CASSPPTATTGELFF
CDR3nt: TGTGCCAGCTCACCCCCGACAGCAACAACCGGGGAGCTGTTTTTT
v_gene: TRBV18
j_gene: TRBJ2-2
d_gene: NA
abundance: NA

CDR3aa: CASSPGGSGNQPQHF
CDR3nt: TGTGCCAGCAGCCCAGGGGGCTCTGGCAATCAGCCCCAGCATTTT
v_gene: TRBV9
j_gene: TRBJ1-5
d_gene: TRBD1
abundance: NA

CDR3aa: CASSELGRDNSPLHF
CDR3nt: TGTGCCAGCAGTGAATTGGGCAGGGACAACTCACCCCTCCACTTT
v_gene: TRBV6-1
j_gene: TRBJ1-6
d_gene: NA
abundance: NA

CDR3aa: CASTGQGVSNEQFF
CDR3nt: TGTGCCAGTACCGGGCAGGGCGTGAGCAATGAGCAGTTCTTC
v_gene: TRBV19
j_gene: TRBJ2-1
d_gene: NA
abundance: NA

CDR3aa: CASSSGDRGVYEQYF
CDR3nt: TGTGCCAGCAGCTCCGGAGACAGGGGAGTCTACGAGCAGTACTTC
v_gene: TRBV11-2
j_gene: TRBJ2-7
d_gene: TRBD1
abundance: once

CDR3aa: CASSPAEFYEQYF
CDR3nt: TGTGCCAGCAGTCCTGCGGAGTTCTACGAGCAGTACTTC
v_gene: TRBV7-6
j_gene: TRBJ2-7
d_gene: NA
abundance: NA

CDR3aa: CASSWTGVQPQHF
CDR3nt: TGTGCCAGCAGCTGGACAGGGGTACAGCCCCAGCATTTT
v_gene: TRBV5-5
j_gene: TRBJ1-5
d_gene: TRBD1
abundance: NA

CDR3aa: CASSLSAGDLEQFF
CDR3nt: TGTGCCAGCAGTTTATCTGCAGGGGATCTTGAGCAGTTCTTC
v_gene: TRBV27
j_gene: TRBJ2-1
d_gene: NA
abundance: NA

CDR3aa: CASKRQGNQPQHF
CDR3nt: TGTGCCAGCAAGAGACAGGGTAATCAGCCCCAGCATTTT
v_gene: TRBV27
j_gene: TRBJ1-5
d_gene: TRBD1
abundance: NA

CDR3aa: CSARQGEYEQYF
CDR3nt: TGCAGCGCGCGACAGGGGGAGTACGAGCAGTACTTC
v_gene: TRBV29-1
j_gene: TRBJ2-7
d_gene: TRBD1
abundance: NA

CDR3aa: CASSYGTSGGNEQFF
CDR3nt: TGTGCCAGTAGTTATGGAACTAGCGGGGGAAATGAGCAGTTCTTC
v_gene: TRBV19
j_gene: TRBJ2-1
d_gene: TRBD2
abundance: once

CDR3aa: CASSTGMAEAFF
CDR3nt: TGTGCCAGTAGCACAGGGATGGCTGAAGCTTTCTTT
v_gene: TRBV19
j_gene: TRBJ1-1
d_gene: NA
abundance: NA

CDR3aa: CASRLYSGGIKETQYF
CDR3nt: TGTGCAAGTCGCTTATATAGCGGGGGTATCAAAGAGACCCAGTACTTC
v_gene: TRBV12-2
j_gene: TRBJ2-5
d_gene: NA
abundance: NA

CDR3aa: CAISTGDSNQPQHF
CDR3nt: TGTGCCATTTCGACAGGGGACAGCAATCAGCCCCAGCATTTT
v_gene: TRBV19
j_gene: TRBJ1-5
d_gene: TRBD1
abundance: NA

CDR3aa: CASSRDRAEAFF
CDR3nt: TGTGCCAGCTCACGGGACAGGGCTGAAGCTTTCTTT
v_gene: TRBV18
j_gene: TRBJ1-1
d_gene: TRBD1
abundance: NA

CDR3aa: CASSGGSEAYNEQFF
CDR3nt: TGTGCCAGCAGCGGAGGGAGCGAGGCCTACAATGAGCAGTTCTTC
v_gene: TRBV7-3
j_gene: TRBJ2-1
d_gene: NA
abundance: NA

CDR3aa: CASSFGETYEQYF
CDR3nt: TGTGCCAGCAGTTTCGGGGAAACCTACGAGCAGTACTTC
v_gene: TRBV27
j_gene: TRBJ2-7
d_gene: NA
abundance: NA

CDR3aa: CASTRWQGGMHYGYTF
CDR3nt: TGTGCCAGTACCAGGTGGCAGGGGGGAATGCACTATGGCTACACCTTC
v_gene: TRBV19
j_gene: TRBJ1-2
d_gene: TRBD1
abundance: NA

CDR3aa: CASSDFGTGETGELFF
CDR3nt: TGTGCCAGCAGTGATTTCGGGACAGGGGAGACCGGGGAGCTGTTTTTT
v_gene: TRBV2
j_gene: TRBJ2-2
d_gene: TRBD1
abundance: NA

CDR3aa: CASTPTGEGTEAFF
CDR3nt: TGTGCCAGCACCCCGACAGGGGAGGGCACTGAAGCTTTCTTT
v_gene: TRBV6-1
j_gene: TRBJ1-1
d_gene: TRBD1
abundance: few

CDR3aa: CASSLSLKRENTGELFF
CDR3nt: TGTGCCAGCAGCTTAAGTCTCAAGAGGGAGAACACCGGGGAGCTGTTTTTT
v_gene: TRBV7-3
j_gene: TRBJ2-2
d_gene: NA
abundance: NA

CDR3aa: CASSLARNSPGAAQYF
CDR3nt: TGTGCCAGCAGCTTAGCGCGGAATAGCCCTGGAGCGGCCCAGTACTTC
v_gene: TRBV7-2
j_gene: TRBJ2-5
d_gene: NA
abundance: NA